Reported below is one T cell receptor (beta chain). The authors' processing: Estimates of nucleated cell counts were drawn from the amplification of reference gene primers. TCRdb's copy holds only in-frame clones and misses some; the assay was immunoSEQ multiplex PCR. D and trimming were read from the DNA, whereas the V and J calls and clone size are those reported in that table. The sample records nearly 300,000 clones, approximately 89% being singletons. V dropped 0 bases and J dropped 7 bases, with 10 bases sitting between them. Germline CDR1 reads SQVTM; CDR2 reads ANQGSEA. CDR3 length: 12 amino acids. This record comes from a study of blood T cell repertoires in COVID-19. For the study at large: The United States, Italy and Spain supplied acute and convalescent COVID-19 samples. The cDNA or gDNA used as material had been derived from T cells, B-cell-depleted T cells, or PBMCs.

Material for sequencing was peripheral blood. The gene calls are TRBV29-1 and TRBJ2-7, with D unresolved. The TCR originated in a woman aged 25 to 39 who had recovered from COVID-19. The CDR3 protein is CSVEDLGREQYF. The DNA for the CDR3 is TGCAGCGTTGAAGATCTAGGCAGAGAGCAGTACTTC.